The 26 T cell receptor beta chains reported below all come from one sample, sequenced in a study of blood T cell repertoires in COVID-19. The data were produced by immunoSEQ multiplex PCR, yet TCRdb's version contains in-frame clones alone and is incomplete. The sample holds a few hundred thousand clones; just under 90% are singletons and the top ten take 2.5% to 3.5%. Source material: PBMCs or T cells enriched from blood (not recorded which). Receptors originate from a woman in her forties or fifties who had been exposed to COVID-19.

The CDR3 nucleotides are TGTGCCAGCAGTTCCCGGACAGGAATAAAAGAGACCCAGTACTTC. This translates into CASSSRTGIKETQYF. The rearrangement links TRBV28 to TRBJ2-5; 7 bases align to TRBD1. The CDR3 is 15 amino acids. V dropped 4 bases and J dropped 3; count of bases not matched to a gene: 8. Germline CDR1 is MDHEN and CDR2 is SYDVKM. Full variable domain (remainder filled in from reference TRBV28 and TRBJ2-5): DVKVTQSSRYLVKRTGEKVFLECVQDMDHENMFWYRQDPGLGLRLIYFSYDVKMKEKGDIPEGYSVSREKKERFSLILESASTNQTSMYLCASSSRTGIKETQYFGPGTRLLVL.

The chain has TRBV2 and TRBJ2-2; 8 bases are a match to TRBD1. Germline values: CDR1 SNHLY, CDR2 FYNNEI. With V trimmed by 6 bases and J by 3 bases, 6 bases remained unmatched. The length of the CDR3 is 15 residues. In DNA form, the CDR3 reads TGTGCCAGCAGAAGGGACAGGCCGGACACCGGGGAGCTGTTTTTT. Encoded protein: CASRRDRPDTGELFF.

The CDR3 region is CSASSDRGWELFF. The CDR3 DNA sequence: TGCAGTGCTAGTAGCGACAGGGGGTGGGAGCTGTTTTTT. The V and J genes are TRBV20-1 and TRBJ2-2; 9 bases match TRBD1. V was clipped by 3 bases and J by 9 bases; unmatched bases: 5. Germline CDR1 is DFQATT and CDR2 is SNEGSKA (reference sequence). CDR3 length: 13 residues.

This clone was counted a single time. The rearrangement uses TRBV12-3 or TRBV12-4 and TRBJ1-2, with D possibly TRBD1 on 6 matching bases. This CDR3 has 13 amino acids. Trimming cost V 5 bases and J 7 bases, with 14 bases left between them. The CDR3 is CASSRQEFSGYTF. The DNA of the CDR3 is TGTGCCAGCAGTAGACAGGAATTTAGTGGCTACACCTTC.

V usage is TRBV6-5 and J usage is TRBJ1-5; maybe TRBD1 (6 bases). V lost 5 bases and J 1 base, leaving 12 bases between the germline ends. The germline CDR1 and CDR2 sequences are MNHEY and SVGAGI. This CDR3 has 15 residues. The CDR3 nucleotides read TGTGCCAGCAGTCTCAGGGGAGGGAGCAATCAGCCCCAGCATTTT. Translated: CASSLRGGSNQPQHF.

The chain uses TRBV28 and TRBJ1-2; 7 bases agree with TRBD1. Germline-derived CDR1 and CDR2 are MDHEN and SYDVKM. This CDR3 has 14 residues. V was pared by 8 bases and J by 5 bases, with 11 bases of the junction left unmatched. CDR3 in DNA: TGTGCCAGCCGATCTGACAGACAGGGATATGGCTACACCTTC. Protein sequence: CASRSDRQGYGYTF.

This clone was counted a single time. The gene calls are TRBV24-1 and TRBJ1-2, with 9 bases matching TRBD1. The CDR3 is 14 residues long. V shed 2 bases, J shed 5 bases, and the junction held 2 bases outside the gene matches. Germline V gene sequence: CDR1 KGHDR, CDR2 SFDVKD. The CDR3 here is CATSDSGTGYGYTF. In DNA form, the CDR3 reads TGTGCCACCAGTGATTCCGGGACAGGGTATGGCTACACCTTC.

The rearrangement uses TRBV9 and TRBJ2-5; 9 positions match TRBD2. The CDR3 sequence is 18 residues long. The V and J ends lost 0 bases and 2 bases, in that order; junction bases with no gene match: 11. In germline, CDR1 is SGDLS, CDR2 YYNGEE. In nucleotides, the CDR3 is TGTGCCAGCAGCGTAGGAGGCCTAGCGGGGATGATTCAAGAGACCCAGTACTTC. Translated: CASSVGGLAGMIQETQYF.

The V gene is TRBV28, the J gene TRBJ1-2; D is perhaps TRBD1 (5 bases). Germline V gene data show CDR1 as MDHEN and CDR2 as SYDVKM. Trimming left V 4 bases short and J 8 bases short, with 11 bases between. The CDR3 consists of 12 residues. The CDR3 nucleotides read TGTGCCAGCAGTTCGGGGGGAGGAGGCTACACCTTC. Its translation: CASSSGGGGYTF.

The genes are TRBV10-3 and TRBJ1-2; 7 bases line up with TRBD1. V dropped 0 bases and J dropped 6; count of bases not matched to a gene: 1. CDR3 length: 13 amino acids. The germline gives CDR1 ENHRY, CDR2 SYGVKD. The chain's CDR3 is CAISESTGDGYTF. CDR3 coding DNA: TGTGCCATCAGTGAGTCAACAGGGGATGGCTACACCTTC.

Concerning this clone: This same CDR3 is encoded by further DNA sequences in the sample. The chain is built from TRBV5-4 and TRBJ1-6, with TRBD1 matching over 7 bases. The V gene's germline CDR1 is SGHNT and CDR2 YYREEE (reference sequence). Trimming removed 4 bases from V and 0 bases from J; junction bases left unmatched: 4. The CDR3 covers 16 residues. CDR3 sequence: CASSLGGSSYNSPLHF. The CDR3 DNA is TGTGCCAGCAGCCTAGGGGGCAGCTCCTATAATTCACCCCTCCACTTT.

The genes are TRBV4-2 and TRBJ2-3; weak D call: TRBD1 (6 bases). Between the trimmed V and J ends, which lost 9 bases and 1 base, there was a span of 14 bases. Germline V gene data show CDR1 as LGHNA and CDR2 as YNFKEQ. This CDR3 has 14 amino acids. This CDR3 reads CASERGTGTDTQYF. The DNA of the CDR3 is TGTGCCAGTGAGAGGGGGACGGGCACAGATACGCAGTATTTT.

The genes are TRBV28 and TRBJ1-1, with 12 positions matching TRBD1. The CDR3 spans 14 residues. J lost 4 bases, V lost 4 bases, and 1 base had no gene match. Germline-derived CDR1 and CDR2 are MDHEN and SYDVKM. The CDR3 coding sequence is TGTGCCAGCAGTTCGGGACAGGGGGCCACTGAAGCTTTCTTT. Its protein is CASSSGQGATEAFF.

This chain links TRBV4-1 with TRBJ1-1; D might be TRBD1 (6 bases). This CDR3 is built from 15 residues. Germline CDR1 reads MGHRA; CDR2 reads YSYEKL. V lost 1 base and J 7 bases, leaving 16 bases between the germline ends. The CDR3 nucleotides are TGCGCCAGCAGCCAAGGTTACAGGGAACGGGGTGAAGCTTTCTTT. It encodes CASSQGYRERGEAFF.

The chain employs TRBV5-6 and TRBJ1-5; D may be TRBD1 (6 bases). Germline CDR1 SGHDT, CDR2 YYEEEE. The V gene lost 2 bases and the J gene lost 5 bases, with 14 bases spanning the gap. The CDR3 extends over 15 amino acids. The CDR3 reads CASSLGRGAYQPQHF. CDR3 in DNA: TGTGCCAGCAGCTTAGGACGGGGGGCCTATCAGCCCCAGCATTTT. Based on the CDR3 plus reference TRBV5-6 and TRBJ1-5, the full variable domain is DAGVTQSPTHLIKTRGQQVTLRCSPKSGHDTVSWYQQALGQGPQFIFQYYEEEERQRGNFPDRFSGHQFPNYSSELNVNALLLGDSALYLCASSLGRGAYQPQHFGDGTRLSIL.

The rearrangement joins TRBV6-1 to TRBJ2-5; 9 bases align to TRBD1. V was clipped by 0 bases and J by 5 bases; unmatched bases: 4. This CDR3 is 15 amino acids long. In germline, CDR1 is MNHNS, CDR2 SASEGT. This CDR3 reads CASSEAGTGTETQYF. Here the CDR3 DNA reads TGTGCCAGCAGTGAAGCGGGGACAGGGACGGAGACCCAGTACTTC.

The chain uses TRBV6-6 and TRBJ1-2; D is undetermined. Trimming cost V 7 bases and J 4 bases, with 16 bases left between them. The CDR3 extends over 14 amino acids. Germline values: CDR1 MNHNY, CDR2 SVGAGI (reference sequence). CDR3 nucleotides: TGTGCCAGCACCCACGGGGTGCGAGGCTATGGCTACACCTTC. It codes for CASTHGVRGYGYTF.

The CDR3 sequence: CASKAASGANVLTF. Here the CDR3 DNA reads TGTGCCAGTAAAGCGGCTAGTGGGGCCAACGTCCTGACTTTC. The chain uses TRBV3-1 (or the pseudogene TRBV3-2) and TRBJ2-6, with D perhaps matching TRBD2 (5 bases). Trimming pared 9 bases from V and 3 bases from J, leaving 12 bases between. From germline, CDR1 is LGHDT and CDR2 YNNKEL (reference sequence). This CDR3 has 14 amino acids.

This chain links TRBV3-1 (or the pseudogene TRBV3-2) with TRBJ1-4; no reliable D call. The CDR3 runs to 16 residues. Trimming cost V 3 bases and J 6 bases, with 17 bases left between them. Germline lookup yields CDR1 LGHDT and CDR2 YNNKEL (reference sequence). The CDR3 nucleotides read TGTGCCAGCAGCCACGGACGGAGGGAGAAGGATGAAAAACTGTTTTTT. Translation: CASSHGRREKDEKLFF.

This clone was picked up one time. This chain joins TRBV30 and TRBJ1-2, with D unresolved. V gave up 2 bases and J gave up 7 bases, with 5 bases separating them. The CDR3 spans 10 residues. Germline V lookup: CDR1 GTSNPN, CDR2 SVGIG (reference sequence). The CDR3 here is CAWSNSGYTF. CDR3 sequence (DNA): TGTGCCTGGAGTAACAGTGGCTACACCTTC. Drawing the rest from reference TRBV30 and TRBJ1-2, the complete variable domain is SQTIHQWPATLVQPVGSPLSLECTVEGTSNPNLYWYRQAAGRGLQLLFYSVGIGQISSEVPQNLSASRPQDRQFILSSKKLLLSDSGFYLCAWSNSGYTFGSGTRLTVV.

The chain combines TRBV11-2 with TRBJ2-1; TRBD2 matches at 10 bases. Trimming removed 1 base from V and 6 bases from J; junction bases left unmatched: 3. Germline V gene sequence: CDR1 SGHAT, CDR2 FQNNGV. There are 15 residues in the CDR3. The CDR3 here is CASSLVIAGGNEQFF. CDR3 DNA sequence: TGTGCCAGCAGCTTAGTGATAGCGGGAGGCAATGAGCAGTTCTTC.

The chain combines TRBV30 with TRBJ1-6, with 11 bases aligning to TRBD1. Germline loops: CDR1 GTSNPN, CDR2 SVGIG (reference sequence). This CDR3 has 14 residues. J was trimmed by 8 bases and V by 2 bases; bases with no gene match: 2. The CDR3 region is CAWSWTGGDSPLHF. CDR3 nucleotides: TGTGCCTGGAGTTGGACAGGGGGCGATTCACCCCTCCACTTT.

This clone was detected ten times or more. This chain uses TRBV19 with TRBJ1-2; D is undetermined. Germline CDR1 LNHDA, CDR2 SQIVND (reference sequence). V was pared by 4 bases and J by 4 bases, with 13 bases between. The CDR3 is 14 amino acids. As DNA, the CDR3 is TGTGCCAGTAGTACCAACACCGGCGGCTATGGCTACACCTTC. It is translated as CASSTNTGGYGYTF.

CDR3 nucleotide sequence: TGTGCCAGCCACATCGGGGGGGCCTACAATGAGCAGTTCTTC. This gives the protein CASHIGGAYNEQFF. This chain joins TRBV7-2 and TRBJ2-1; the match to TRBD2 covers 8 bases. The germline V gene has CDR1 SGHTA and CDR2 FQGNSA. J gave up 2 bases and V 8 bases, and 5 bases lay outside the gene matches. This CDR3 has 14 amino acids.

This chain links TRBV5-1 with TRBJ2-2; 14 nucleotides line up with TRBD2. V dropped 4 bases and J dropped 3; count of bases not matched to a gene: 5. The germline V gene has CDR1 SGHRS and CDR2 YFSETQ. The CDR3 is made up of 17 amino acids. The CDR3 region is CASSTGLAGVYTGELFF. The CDR3 DNA reads as TGCGCCAGCAGCACGGGACTAGCGGGGGTATACACCGGGGAGCTGTTTTTT.

The V and J genes are TRBV5-6 and TRBJ2-7; 8 bases agree with TRBD1. Germline CDR1 reads SGHDT; CDR2 reads YYEEEE. The length of the CDR3 is 14 residues. The V gene end was trimmed by 4 bases and the J gene end by 2 bases; junction bases not matched to a gene: 5. CDR3 DNA sequence: TGTGCCAGCAGCCCCCAGGGGGCAGCCTACGAGCAGTACTTC. Its translation: CASSPQGAAYEQYF.